This TCR beta chain stems from a study of cytomegalovirus exposure and HLA in healthy donors. Study at large: Unique TCR beta sequences numbering some 120 million came from around 180 million T cells in an earlier analysis.

PCR employed 60 Vbeta and 13 Jbeta primers. Assay used: immunoSEQ multiplex PCR; TCRdb lists only in-frame clones, some missing. The table lists some 69,000 clones, around 72% of them singletons. Whole-study results and caveats: Near-uniform donor sequencing depth was presumed by presence/absence analyses.

In regard to this clone: Its antigen is not identified.

What was sequenced was PBMCs. The TCR originated in a male donor in good health and CMV-seropositive.

The CDR3 region is CAGEQGFGYEQYF. The CDR3 DNA sequence: TGTGCCGGCGAACAGGGATTTGGCTACGAGCAGTACTTC. The gene calls are TRBV30 and TRBJ2-7; the D gene is possibly TRBD1 (6 bases). The CDR3 contains 13 residues. Trimming removed 8 bases from V and 3 bases from J, with 17 bases in between. The germline gives CDR1 GTSNPN, CDR2 SVGIG (reference sequence). Using reference TRBV30 and TRBJ2-7 for the parts outside the CDR3, the full variable domain is SQTIHQWPATLVQPVGSPLSLECTVEGTSNPNLYWYRQAAGRGLQLLFYSVGIGQISSEVPQNLSASRPQDRQFILSSKKLLLSDSGFYLCAGEQGFGYEQYFGPGTRLTVT.